The entry below gives a single T cell receptor beta chain sequence along with its context. This specimen belongs to a study of cytomegalovirus exposure and HLA in healthy donors. Study as a whole: Previous work identified 95 million to 140 million unique TCR beta sequences from around 200 million T cells.

13 Jbeta primers and 60 Vbeta primers were used for the PCR. TCRdb keeps only in-frame clones here, not all; method: immunoSEQ multiplex PCR. This repertoire shows some 130,000 clones, around three quarters found once; its top ten account for 2% to 2.5%. All donors participated as healthy donors of bone marrow. This sequence originates from a woman aged 60-75 years in good health and CMV-seropositive. Sequencing was done on a sample of PBMCs.

Here the CDR3 reads CAWKGGSYTF. DNA for the CDR3: TGTGCCTGGAAGGGGGGGAGCTACACCTTC. This chain connects TRBV30 to TRBJ1-2; perhaps TRBD1 as D (6 bases). V was cut by 4 bases and J by 9 bases, with 9 bases left in between. The CDR3 spans 10 residues. CDR1 is GTSNPN, CDR2 SVGIG, per germline (reference sequence).